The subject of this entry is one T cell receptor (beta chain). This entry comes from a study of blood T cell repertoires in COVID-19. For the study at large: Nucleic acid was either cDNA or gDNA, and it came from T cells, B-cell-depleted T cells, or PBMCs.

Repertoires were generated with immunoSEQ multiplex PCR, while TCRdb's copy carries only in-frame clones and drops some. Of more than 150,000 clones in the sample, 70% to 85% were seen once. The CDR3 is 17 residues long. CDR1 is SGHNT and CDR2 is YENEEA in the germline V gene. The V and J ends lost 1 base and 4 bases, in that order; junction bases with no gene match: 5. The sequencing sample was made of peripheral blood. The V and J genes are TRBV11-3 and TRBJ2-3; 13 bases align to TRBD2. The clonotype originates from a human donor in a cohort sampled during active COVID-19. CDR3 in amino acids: CASSLGGLAGMADTQYF. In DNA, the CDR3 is TGTGCCAGCAGCTTAGGGGGACTAGCGGGGATGGCAGATACGCAGTATTTT.